The present T cell receptor beta chain was sequenced within a study of post-analysis software for immune sequencing data. Study summary: Recorded subtypes: relapsing-remitting, secondary progressive, progressive-relapsing; some patients unannotated. Findings of the study overall: Samples from a shared batch, those prepared together, strongly co-clustered by F measure. Five TRBV segments occurring more often in patients than controls included TRBV5-6, TRBV5-1 and TRBV20-1. For normalized Chao1 diversity, multiple sclerosis patients scored significantly lower than controls did.

The CDR3 is 12 amino acids. Deletions cut 6 bases from V and 0 bases from J, with 8 bases between. Germline assignment: CDR1 SQVTM and CDR2 ANQGSEA. Unique molecular identifiers featured in each of the TCR beta cDNA libraries. The T cell input of roughly 0.85 to 11 million gave roughly 460,000 cDNA molecules. TCRdb ran MiXCR on the PCR reads and lists one entry per CDR3 protein. The sample has some 800,000 distinct CDR3 sequences, more than 45% seen once; the top ten hold just under 5%. In the case of this clonotype: Its cognate antigen is unknown.

This TCR derives from a girl aged 5-17 years with multiple sclerosis. This chain uses TRBV29-1 with TRBJ2-5; D unclear. The sequencing sample was made of blood. This CDR3 reads CSVPGYQETQYF. CDR3 nucleotide sequence: TGCAGCGTCCCTGGGTACCAAGAGACCCAGTACTTC.